These 27 T cell receptor beta chains were sequenced from one sample in a study of T cells in Graves' hyperthyroidism and ophthalmopathy. Amplification of TCR beta CDR3 regions used RNA as the template. HTBI primers were used for first-round RT-PCR of the TCR CDR3. TCRdb redid the calling of the multiplex PCR reads with MiXCR, one entry per CDR3 protein. This table has around 450,000 distinct CDR3 sequences, approximately 14% appearing once. Input material: blood. Source of these receptors: a woman between 18 and 29 years old with Graves' hyperthyroidism.

In the case of this clonotype: A much larger clone differs from this one at a single base, so this may be a read error. The V and J genes are TRBV28 and TRBJ1-5; D unclear. This CDR3 spans 15 amino acids. Germline CDR1 is MDHEN and CDR2 is SYDVKM. CDR3 in amino acids: CASSRDGRLNQPQRF. The CDR3 DNA sequence: TGTGCCAGCAGCCGCGACGGACGGTTGAATCAGCCCCAGCGTTTT.

This clonotype came up a few times. The gene calls are TRBV29-1 and TRBJ1-1; perhaps TRBD1 as D (5 bases). CDR3 length equals 13 residues. Trimming removed 2 bases at V and 4 bases at J, with 11 bases between. The germline V gene has CDR1 SQVTM and CDR2 ANQGSEA. The CDR3 reads CSVEMGVTTEAFF. CDR3 nucleotides: TGCAGCGTTGAAATGGGGGTTACCACTGAAGCTTTCTTT. Complete variable domain (other parts from reference TRBV29-1 and TRBJ1-1): SAVISQKPSRDICQRGTSLTIQCQVDSQVTMMFWYRQQPGQSLTLIATANQGSEATYESGFVIDKFPISRPNLTFSTLTVSNMSPEDSSIYLCSVEMGVTTEAFFGQGTRLTVV.

This clonotype showed up many times. This rearrangement joins TRBV9 to TRBJ1-2; tentative D call: TRBD1 (5 bases). This CDR3 has 19 amino acids. Trimming cost V 0 bases and J 0 bases, with 21 bases left between them. Germline assignment: CDR1 SGDLS and CDR2 YYNGEE. Written as DNA, the CDR3 is TGTGCCAGCAGCGTAGGCACAGGCGAGTTCGGGAGAGCTAACTATGGCTACACCTTC. Protein: CASSVGTGEFGRANYGYTF. The variable domain in full, with the rest retrieved from reference TRBV9 and TRBJ1-2, is DSGVTQTPKHLITATGQRVTLRCSPRSGDLSVYWYQQSLDQGLQFLIQYYNGEERAKGNILERFSAQQFPDLHSELNLSSLELGDSALYFCASSVGTGEFGRANYGYTFGSGTRLTVV.

There are a few counts of this clonotype. The chain carries TRBV5-1 and TRBJ2-5, with 14 bases that match TRBD2. The CDR3 runs 16 residues. The ends lost 1 base at V and 4 bases at J; junction bases unmatched: 3. CDR1 and CDR2 from the germline V gene are SGHRS and YFSETQ. CDR3 region: CASSLRGLAGGETQYF. The CDR3 DNA sequence: TGCGCCAGCAGCTTGAGAGGACTAGCGGGAGGAGAGACCCAGTACTTC.

The chain recombines TRBV30 with TRBJ1-2, with D uncertain. The length of the CDR3 is 12 residues. Germline assignment: CDR1 GTSNPN and CDR2 SVGIG (reference sequence). Trimming took off 8 bases at V and 2 bases at J, with 12 bases between the two ends. The CDR3 sequence: CASLGLNYGYTF. DNA of the CDR3: TGTGCCAGTCTGGGTCTAAACTATGGCTACACCTTC.

This clonotype was seen more than once but under ten times. The genes are TRBV5-4 and TRBJ2-1; D is unclear. The CDR3 totals 13 residues. V was clipped by 3 bases and J by 7 bases, with 11 bases between them. Germline V gives CDR1 SGHNT, CDR2 YYREEE (reference sequence). In DNA form, the CDR3 reads TGTGCCAGCAGCTCCCCGATGTCGAATGAGCAGTTCTTC. As protein: CASSSPMSNEQFF.

This clonotype turned up a few times. One junction end does not reproduce the germline sequence, and a read error may be involved. The rearrangement uses TRBV7-9 and TRBJ1-1; D possibly corresponds to TRBD1 (5 bases). Germline lookup yields CDR1 SEHNR and CDR2 FQNEAQ (reference sequence). The CDR3 extends over 14 amino acids. The DNA for the CDR3 is TGTGCCGGCAGCTTGGGGCAGATGAACACTGAAGCTTTCTTT. This gives the protein CAGSLGQMNTEAFF. The full variable domain, rest sourced from reference TRBV7-9 and TRBJ1-1, is DTGVSQNPRHKITKRGQNVTFRCDPISEHNRLYWYRQTLGQGPEFLTYFQNEAQLEKSRLLSDRFSAERPKGSFSTLEIQRTEQGDSAMYLCAGSLGQMNTEAFFGQGTRLTVV.

This clonotype was counted ten times or more. The rearrangement links TRBV20-1 to TRBJ2-1, with TRBD1 matching over 9 bases. This CDR3 has 14 amino acids. Germline V gene lookup returns CDR1 DFQATT and CDR2 SNEGSKA (reference sequence). CDR3 sequence reads: CTAKGTGTYNEQFF. The CDR3 DNA follows: TGCACCGCTAAAGGGACAGGGACTTACAATGAGCAGTTCTTC.

The genes are TRBV28 and TRBJ1-1; 9 bases line up with TRBD1. The CDR3 length is 13 residues. Germline V gene lookup returns CDR1 MDHEN and CDR2 SYDVKM. V gave up 10 bases and J gave up 5 bases; unmatched junction bases: 8. The CDR3 is CATEQGARTEAFF. The CDR3, as DNA: TGTGCCACCGAACAGGGGGCCCGTACTGAAGCTTTCTTT.

This clonotype was observed at least ten times. CDR3 residues: CSVDHNEQFF. CDR3 DNA: TGCAGCGTTGACCACAATGAGCAGTTCTTC. The chain uses TRBV29-1 and TRBJ2-1; D remains ambiguous. Germline V gene data show CDR1 as SQVTM and CDR2 as ANQGSEA. Trimming removed 3 bases from V and 5 bases from J, with 2 bases in between. This CDR3 is 10 amino acids long.

Remarks on this clonotype: An end of the junction differs from the germline gene, which may be a read error. The chain couples TRBV6-2 or TRBV6-3 to TRBJ1-2; D ambiguous. Per the germline V gene, CDR1 is MNHEY and CDR2 is SVGEGT. This CDR3 spans 13 amino acids. Written as DNA, the CDR3 is TGTGCCAGCGGTTACGTCATGGGCTATGGCTACACCTTC. Translated, it gives CASGYVMGYGYTF.

DNA for the CDR3: TGTGCCACCAGCAGAGATGCAGGGGGCAATGGCTACACCTTC. This translates into CATSRDAGGNGYTF. The chain couples TRBV15 to TRBJ1-2; 8 bases are a match to TRBD1. The CDR3 contains 14 residues. CDR1 and CDR2 from the germline V gene are LNHNV and YYDKDF (reference sequence). Trimming cost V 0 bases and J 6 bases; bases outside gene matches: 3.

This clonotype came up a few times. The chain employs TRBV5-4 and TRBJ2-1; 8 bases match TRBD2. This CDR3 is 14 amino acids long. Losses at the gene ends were 1 base for V and 6 bases for J; bases not matched to a gene: 3. CDR1 and CDR2 from the germline V gene are SGHNT and YYREEE (reference sequence). The CDR3 sequence: CASSLRAGVNEQFF. CDR3 coding DNA: TGTGCCAGCAGCTTGAGAGCGGGAGTCAATGAGCAGTTCTTC.

At least ten counts were recorded for this clonotype. The chain joins TRBV2 to TRBJ2-7; tentative D call: TRBD2 (5 bases). CDR3 length: 15 amino acids. V was clipped by 2 bases and J by 6 bases, with 17 bases between them. Germline assignment: CDR1 SNHLY and CDR2 FYNNEI. CDR3 in amino acids: CASSEMAGLYSEQYF. CDR3 DNA sequence: TGTGCCAGCAGTGAAATGGCGGGTCTATACTCCGAGCAGTACTTC. Full variable domain (rest looked up from reference TRBV2 and TRBJ2-7): EPEVTQTPSHQVTQMGQEVILRCVPISNHLYFYWYRQILGQKVEFLVSFYNNEISEKSEIFDDQFSVERPDGSNFTLKIRSTKLEDSAMYFCASSEMAGLYSEQYFGPGTRLTVT.

The chain carries TRBV19 and TRBJ1-5, with D possibly being TRBD1 (6 bases). V was cut by 3 bases and J by 4 bases, with 13 bases left in between. This CDR3 is 15 amino acids long. Germline V lookup: CDR1 LNHDA, CDR2 SQIVND (reference sequence). The CDR3 sequence: CASSINADRNQPQHF. The CDR3 nucleotides read TGTGCCAGTAGTATTAATGCTGACAGGAATCAGCCCCAGCATTTT.

This clonotype was counted at least ten times. CDR3 nucleotides: TGTGCCAGCAGTCCCTCTCCCAGCGGGAGGTTCACAGATACGCAGTATTTT. Amino acids: CASSPSPSGRFTDTQYF. This chain connects TRBV6-1 to TRBJ2-3; 9 nucleotides agree with TRBD2. The CDR3 runs to 17 residues. J was trimmed by 2 bases and V by 5 bases; bases with no gene match: 11. CDR1 MNHNS and CDR2 SASEGT come from the germline V gene.

This clonotype was counted ten times or more. The chain employs TRBV28 and TRBJ2-3, with a weak D call TRBD1 (5 bases). The V end lost 5 bases, the J end lost 1 base, and 19 bases lay between the germline ends. Germline assignment: CDR1 MDHEN and CDR2 SYDVKM. The CDR3 is 17 amino acids. CDR3 sequence (DNA): TGTGCCAGCAGTATACAACGACAGTTGGGGCGCACAGATACGCAGTATTTT. Residues: CASSIQRQLGRTDTQYF. The variable domain in full, completed from reference TRBV28 and TRBJ2-3, reads DVKVTQSSRYLVKRTGEKVFLECVQDMDHENMFWYRQDPGLGLRLIYFSYDVKMKEKGDIPEGYSVSREKKERFSLILESASTNQTSMYLCASSIQRQLGRTDTQYFGPGTRLTVL.

This clonotype has at least ten counts. The chain links TRBV20-1 to TRBJ2-3; a weak D match, TRBD2 (6 bases). The V and J ends lost 0 bases and 2 bases respectively, with 12 bases between them. The germline gives CDR1 DFQATT, CDR2 SNEGSKA (reference sequence). CDR3 length: 15 amino acids. The CDR3, as DNA: TGCAGTGCTAGAGATCTTGCGGGGTCCACAGATACGCAGTATTTT. As protein: CSARDLAGSTDTQYF.

This clonotype was counted ten times or more. The chain couples TRBV11-2 to TRBJ1-1; D is unresolved. Trimming took off 0 bases at V and 1 base at J, with 6 bases between the two ends. Germline V gene sequence: CDR1 SGHAT, CDR2 FQNNGV. There are 14 residues in the CDR3. CDR3: CASSLEYSNTEAFF. The DNA for the CDR3 is TGTGCCAGCAGCTTAGAATATTCGAACACTGAAGCTTTCTTT.

There are many counts of this clonotype. CDR3 loop: CAISEGLKAAASTDTQYF. Here the CDR3 DNA reads TGTGCCATCAGTGAAGGATTGAAGGCAGCGGCTAGCACAGATACGCAGTATTTT. The chain carries TRBV10-3 and TRBJ2-3, with D possibly being TRBD2 (5 bases). V was trimmed by 3 bases and J by 0 bases, leaving 19 bases between them. The germline V gene has CDR1 ENHRY and CDR2 SYGVKD. CDR3 length: 18 residues.

In this sample, this clonotype turned up many times. The chain employs TRBV7-2 and TRBJ2-3; D unresolved. Germline-derived CDR1 and CDR2 are SGHTA and FQGNSA. The V end lost 1 base, the J end lost 2 bases, and 13 bases lay between the germline ends. The CDR3 length is 16 residues. The CDR3 DNA reads TGTGCCAGCAGCTTAGTCGGCGCCTTCAACACAGATACGCAGTATTTT. Its protein product is CASSLVGAFNTDTQYF.

This chain joins TRBV19 and TRBJ1-5, with D uncertain. Per the germline V gene, CDR1 is LNHDA and CDR2 is SQIVND (reference sequence). V gave up 1 base and J gave up 9 bases, with 7 bases separating them. This CDR3 comprises 12 residues. The CDR3 DNA reads as TGTGCCAGTAGTATAGCCCAGCGGCCCCAGCATTTT. This translates into CASSIAQRPQHF.

This chain links TRBV28 with TRBJ1-2; the D gene is possibly TRBD1 (5 bases). V dropped 5 bases and J dropped 14 bases, with 21 bases sitting between them. This CDR3 region has 13 residues. Per germline, CDR1 MDHEN and CDR2 SYDVKM. In nucleotides, the CDR3 is TGTGCCAGCAGTGTCGGGACTACGGCCGAGGGGACCTTC. It translates to CASSVGTTAEGTF.

The sample holds many counts of this clonotype. CDR3 sequence (DNA): TGTGCCTGGAGTGAAGCTAGCACAGATACGCAGTATTTT. Its protein is CAWSEASTDTQYF. This chain connects TRBV30 to TRBJ2-3; D is unresolved. V lost 1 base and J 0 bases, leaving 5 bases between the germline ends. Germline loops: CDR1 GTSNPN, CDR2 SVGIG (reference sequence). The CDR3 sequence is 13 residues long.

This clonotype was counted ten times or more. The chain links TRBV4-1 to TRBJ1-2; a possible D gene is TRBD1 (5 bases). Looked up from germline, CDR1 is MGHRA and CDR2 is YSYEKL. V lost 4 bases, J lost 7 bases, and 25 bases lay in between. CDR3 length: 17 residues. CDR3: CASSPTRWGPSASGYTF. The CDR3 bases are TGCGCCAGCAGCCCAACCCGCTGGGGCCCTTCGGCGAGTGGCTACACCTTC.

The rearrangement links TRBV19 to TRBJ1-1; 7 bases fit TRBD1. Germline-derived CDR1 and CDR2 are LNHDA and SQIVND (reference sequence). This CDR3 has 15 residues. After removal of 4 bases from V and 1 base from J, the junction contained 6 bases not matched to a gene. In nucleotides, the CDR3 is TGTGCCAGTAGTACTCGGACAGGCCCGAACACTGAAGCTTTCTTT. Translating gives CASSTRTGPNTEAFF.

The CDR3 nucleotides are TGTGCCAGCAGCGGAACAGGGGGGTCCCAGTTCTTC. Amino acids: CASSGTGGSQFF. The rearrangement joins TRBV5-5 to TRBJ2-5; 8 bases are a match to TRBD1. The DNA matches TRBJ2-1 better at its end, which makes the J call doubtful. This CDR3 is built from 12 residues. The germline CDR1 and CDR2 sequences are SGHKS and YYEKEE (reference sequence).